This T cell receptor (beta chain) was observed in a study of T cell responses to AZD1222 COVID-19 vaccine. This clone was observed a single time. Antigen specificity is unknown. The junction differs from germline at one of its ends, possibly a read error. Findings of the study overall: After the peak T cell response, and only then, were repertoires sampled. Close to half of all spike-specific TCRs reportedly target regions of the variants that are unmutated. Most donors were white British and more were female, and clonal diversity was possibly underestimated.

Second doses at about 4 or about 12 weeks were pooled. TCRdb keeps only in-frame clones here, not all; method: immunoSEQ multiplex PCR. The repertoire consists of around 150,000 clones, with 88% occurring once and the leading ten covering more than 4%. The CDR3 runs to 15 residues. Germline V CDR1 and CDR2: MNHNY, SVGAGI (reference sequence). This clonotype was obtained from an adult who received the AZD1222 COVID-19 vaccine. The material sequenced was peripheral blood, taken 28 days after the second AZD1222 dose. The rearrangement uses TRBV6-6 and TRBJ2-1; 8 positions match TRBD2. In DNA form, the CDR3 reads TGTGCCAGCAGACAAGACAAACTAGCGGAACTAAACCGTGTCTTC. This encodes CASRQDKLAELNRVF.